What follows are 32 T cell receptor beta chains derived from one specimen sequenced in a study of blood T cell repertoires in COVID-19 (dated by TCRdb to about 2020). Libraries were made using the immunoSEQ multiplex PCR assay. Not all clones reach the TCRdb copy of this immuneACCESS table, which keeps in-frame sequences only. Checked studies attribute under half of the gap to unresolved V genes and leave the rest unexplained. Here the sample has approximately 54,000 clones; 86% occur a single time. About 4.6% of the sample rests with the top ten. Sequenced: peripheral blood. The receptor set was obtained from a man older than 75 with active COVID-19.

The chain is built from TRBV24-1 and TRBJ2-7, with 9 bases aligning to TRBD1. V trimming: 3 bases; J trimming: 4 bases; junction bases outside the gene matches: 0. Germline V gives CDR1 KGHDR, CDR2 SFDVKD. CDR3 length: 13 residues. The CDR3 coding sequence is TGTGCCACCAGTGATGGGACAGGGTACGAGCAGTACTTC. This sequence encodes CATSDGTGYEQYF.

The chain couples TRBV7-9 to TRBJ2-1, with 9 positions matching TRBD1. This CDR3 has 16 amino acids. Trimming at V came to 4 bases and at J to 1 base, leaving 5 bases not matched to a gene. Per the germline V gene, CDR1 is SEHNR and CDR2 is FQNEAQ (reference sequence). CDR3 sequence (DNA): TGTGCCAGCAGCTCGGACAGGGGCATGTCCTACAATGAGCAGTTCTTC. This codes for CASSSDRGMSYNEQFF.

The chain joins TRBV28 to TRBJ2-4; TRBD2 matches at 7 bases. The germline V gene encodes CDR1 MDHEN and CDR2 SYDVKM. This CDR3 region has 13 residues. V shed 5 bases and J 3 bases; nucleotides not matched to a gene: 1. The CDR3 DNA reads TGTGCCAGCAGTGGGGGGGACAAAAACATTCAGTACTTC. Its translation is CASSGGDKNIQYF.

The V call is TRBV5-5, the J call TRBJ2-7, with TRBD2 matching over 9 bases. Germline values: CDR1 SGHKS, CDR2 YYEKEE (reference sequence). The V gene end was trimmed by 1 base and the J gene end by 6 bases; junction bases not matched to a gene: 5. The CDR3 has 14 residues. DNA for the CDR3: TGTGCCAGCAGCTTGTGGACTAGCGATGGCGAGCAGTACTTC. As protein: CASSLWTSDGEQYF.

The chain recombines TRBV5-5 with TRBJ1-2, with TRBD1 matching 7 bases. CDR1 SGHKS and CDR2 YYEKEE come from the germline V gene (reference sequence). J lost 1 base, V lost 2 bases, and 8 bases had no gene match. This CDR3 contains 16 residues. The CDR3 DNA reads TGTGCCAGCAGCTTCTCCGGGACAGAAAGTAACTATGGCTACACCTTC. The encoded protein is CASSFSGTESNYGYTF.

The V gene is TRBV20-1, the J gene TRBJ1-1; no clear D. This CDR3 region has 13 residues. Germline-derived CDR1 and CDR2 are DFQATT and SNEGSKA (reference sequence). V lost 3 bases and J 0 bases, leaving 8 bases between the germline ends. CDR3 loop: CSASLGLNTEAFF. The CDR3 coding sequence is TGCAGTGCTAGTCTTGGCCTGAACACTGAAGCTTTCTTT.

The V and J genes are TRBV30 and TRBJ2-3; a possible D gene is TRBD2 (6 bases). Germline lookup yields CDR1 GTSNPN and CDR2 SVGIG (reference sequence). Between the trimmed V and J ends, which lost 0 bases and 3 bases, there was a span of 16 bases. There are 16 residues in the CDR3. CDR3 region: CAWSVRGWAQTDTQYF. The CDR3 DNA is TGTGCCTGGAGTGTACGGGGGTGGGCCCAAACAGATACGCAGTATTTT.

This clone was counted only a few times. The V gene is TRBV28, the J gene TRBJ2-5; no firm D call. The CDR3 is 14 amino acids. Trimming stripped 5 bases from V and 0 bases from J, with 10 bases between. Germline V gives CDR1 MDHEN, CDR2 SYDVKM. The CDR3 bases are TGTGCCAGCAGTAGACACAGCAACCAAGAGACCCAGTACTTC. As protein: CASSRHSNQETQYF.

V usage is TRBV5-6 and J usage is TRBJ2-5; 12 nucleotides agree with TRBD2. Trimming at V came to 2 bases and at J to 3 bases, leaving 8 bases not matched to a gene. Germline CDR1 is SGHDT and CDR2 is YYEEEE. This CDR3 is built from 17 residues. The CDR3 DNA is TGTGCCAGCAGCTTCTCTCTAGCGGGAGGGAATAAAGAGACCCAGTACTTC. This encodes CASSFSLAGGNKETQYF.

This clone was recorded only once. The rearrangement links TRBV19 to TRBJ2-3, with D tentatively TRBD2 (6 bases). Germline-derived CDR1 and CDR2 are LNHDA and SQIVND (reference sequence). The CDR3 contains 16 residues. Trimming took off 5 bases at V and 1 base at J, with 16 bases between the two ends. This chain's CDR3 is CASSGEAGWGTDTQYF. CDR3 nucleotides: TGTGCCAGTAGTGGGGAGGCGGGGTGGGGCACAGATACGCAGTATTTT.

The chain employs TRBV7-9 and TRBJ2-5; 7 bases are a match to TRBD2. CDR1 SEHNR and CDR2 FQNEAQ come from the germline V gene (reference sequence). The CDR3 contains 13 residues. The J segment lost 4 bases and the V segment lost 5 bases, leaving 4 bases of the junction unmatched. In nucleotides, the CDR3 is TGTGCCAGCAGCCAGGGCGGGGGAGAGACCCAGTACTTC. It yields the protein CASSQGGGETQYF.

V is TRBV5-1 and J is TRBJ2-1; D is uncertain. Trimming took off 0 bases at V and 4 bases at J, with 11 bases between the two ends. The CDR3 is 15 residues long. The germline V gene encodes CDR1 SGHRS and CDR2 YFSETQ. The CDR3 DNA reads TGCGCCAGCAGCTTGGGGGCAGGCATTTACAATGAGCAGTTCTTC. Its translation: CASSLGAGIYNEQFF.

The chain carries TRBV21-1 and TRBJ1-1; TRBD1, the table's D call, was not compared with the DNA. TRBV21-1 is a documented pseudogene. The length of the CDR3 is 15 residues. The CDR3 sequence: CASPQGRTANTEAFF. The CDR3 DNA is TGTGCCAGCCCCCAGGGCCGGACAGCGAACACTGAAGCTTTCTTT.

This CDR3 is CASSSQGAAEQFF. CDR3 coding DNA: TGTGCCAGCAGCTCCCAGGGGGCGGCTGAGCAGTTCTTC. The genes are TRBV7-2 and TRBJ2-1, with 8 nucleotides matching TRBD1. Germline trimming cut 4 bases from V and 9 bases from J; bases unmatched to any gene: 5. The CDR3 is 13 amino acids. Germline lookup yields CDR1 SGHTA and CDR2 FQGNSA. The full variable domain, with the rest looked up from reference TRBV7-2 and TRBJ2-1, is GAGVSQSPSNKVTEKGKDVELRCDPISGHTALYWYRQSLGQGLEFLIYFQGNSAPDKSGLPSDRFSAERTGGSVSTLTIQRTQQEDSAVYLCASSSQGAAEQFFGPGTRLTVL.

V and J are TRBV5-1 and TRBJ1-1, with D tentatively TRBD1 (5 bases). Between the trimmed V and J ends, which lost 5 bases and 1 base, there was a span of 9 bases. The CDR3 loop spans 13 amino acids. Germline V gives CDR1 SGHRS, CDR2 YFSETQ. The CDR3 sequence: CASRGTGNTEAFF. For the CDR3, the DNA is TGCGCCAGCAGGGGTACAGGGAACACTGAAGCTTTCTTT.

This sequence joins TRBV19 and TRBJ1-2, with TRBD1 matching 7 bases. This CDR3 is built from 14 residues. After removal of 5 bases from V and 6 bases from J, the junction contained 9 bases not matched to a gene. The germline gives CDR1 LNHDA, CDR2 SQIVND (reference sequence). For the CDR3, the DNA is TGTGCCAGTAGTTTCCCGACAGGGTCGAATGGCTACACCTTC. As protein: CASSFPTGSNGYTF.

This chain links TRBV11-2 with TRBJ2-1, with D possibly matching TRBD2 (7 bases). The CDR3 has 14 amino acids. The V and J ends lost 5 bases and 8 bases respectively, with 16 bases between them. CDR1 is SGHAT and CDR2 is FQNNGV in the germline V gene. CDR3 loop: CASSGGGPFYEQFF. As DNA, the CDR3 is TGTGCCAGCAGCGGGGGGGGCCCTTTTTATGAGCAGTTCTTC.

The chain is built from TRBV14 and TRBJ2-7; the match to TRBD2 covers 13 bases. Germline CDR1 SGHDN, CDR2 FVKESK. Trimming at V came to 0 bases and at J to 3 bases, leaving 14 bases not matched to a gene. The CDR3 has 20 residues. The CDR3 coding sequence is TGTGCCAGCAGCCAAGATCGGTCTGGGGGACTAGCGGGATACGGCTACGAGCAGTACTTC. Amino acids: CASSQDRSGGLAGYGYEQYF.

By sample share, this clone is medium-sized. This rearrangement joins TRBV14 to TRBJ2-3, with 16 bases lining up with TRBD2. The V segment lost 4 bases and the J segment 0 bases; nucleotides outside the gene matches: 10. The CDR3 runs 20 residues. Germline V gene lookup returns CDR1 SGHDN and CDR2 FVKESK. Written as DNA, the CDR3 is TGTGCCAGCAGCCGACGGGGACTAGCGGGAGGGCCGACTAGCACAGATACGCAGTATTTT. This translates into CASSRRGLAGGPTSTDTQYF.

CDR3 protein: CASSLGASNTGELFF. In DNA, the CDR3 is TGTGCCAGCAGCTTAGGAGCCTCGAACACCGGGGAGCTGTTTTTT. The chain joins TRBV7-8 to TRBJ2-2; D not resolved. V dropped 1 base and J dropped 0 bases, with 6 bases sitting between them. The CDR3 is 15 amino acids. The germline gives CDR1 SGHVS, CDR2 FQNEAQ.

This sequence joins TRBV4-3 and TRBJ2-5; maybe TRBD2 (5 bases). The CDR3 spans 15 residues. In germline, CDR1 is LGHNA, CDR2 YSLEER. The V end was cut by 2 bases, the J end by 5 bases, with 15 bases between. CDR3 bases: TGCGCCAGCAGCCAACGGGGATCCCTGACGGAGACCCAGTACTTC. This translates into CASSQRGSLTETQYF.

The genes are TRBV5-4 and TRBJ1-4, with 7 bases aligning to TRBD1. CDR3 length: 14 amino acids. Germline lookup yields CDR1 SGHNT and CDR2 YYREEE (reference sequence). The ends lost 1 base at V and 5 bases at J; junction bases unmatched: 2. The CDR3 coding sequence is TGTGCCAGCAGCTTGCCGGGACAGAATGAAAAACTGTTTTTT. It specifies CASSLPGQNEKLFF.

The gene calls are TRBV2 and TRBJ2-1; tentatively, D is TRBD2 (5 bases). The germline gives CDR1 SNHLY, CDR2 FYNNEI. The length of the CDR3 is 13 residues. V was trimmed by 4 bases and J by 3 bases, leaving 7 bases between them. The CDR3 spells CASSGRDYNEQFF. The CDR3, as DNA: TGTGCCAGCAGTGGCCGGGACTACAATGAGCAGTTCTTC.

The chain couples TRBV12-3 or TRBV12-4 to TRBJ2-5, with TRBD2 matching 7 bases. The CDR3 covers 13 residues. The trim removed 7 bases at V and 3 bases at J, leaving 5 bases unmatched. The CDR3 region has the DNA TGTGCCAGCAATGCGCTAGCGGAAGAGACCCAGTACTTC. It translates to CASNALAEETQYF.

This clone was seen only once. The chain recombines TRBV12-3 or TRBV12-4 with TRBJ2-3; D is perhaps TRBD2 (5 bases). This CDR3 spans 13 amino acids. The germline V and J ends were trimmed by 3 bases and 4 bases, with 8 bases remaining between them. CDR3 bases: TGTGCCAGCAGTTTGGGAGCCGCAGATACGCAGTATTTT. This codes for CASSLGAADTQYF.

V gene TRBV6-2 or TRBV6-3 combines with J gene TRBJ2-5; 7 bases fit TRBD2. Germline-derived CDR1 and CDR2 are MNHEY and SVGEGT. The trim removed 2 bases at V and 5 bases at J, leaving 8 bases unmatched. The CDR3 spans 15 residues. Here the CDR3 reads CASSYGGGLRETQYF. The CDR3 DNA reads TGTGCCAGCAGTTACGGCGGGGGACTCCGGGAGACCCAGTACTTC.

The V gene is TRBV5-4, the J gene TRBJ1-2; the D gene is possibly TRBD1 (6 bases). The CDR3 consists of 14 residues. Germline lookup yields CDR1 SGHNT and CDR2 YYREEE (reference sequence). The V end was cut by 1 base, the J end by 1 base, with 8 bases between. Here the CDR3 DNA reads TGTGCCAGCAGCTTGTCACAGGGTAACTATGGCTACACCTTC. Protein product: CASSLSQGNYGYTF.

This clone was seen just once. This chain uses TRBV20-1 with TRBJ1-5; D remains ambiguous. V was cut by 3 bases and J by 6 bases, with 21 bases left in between. Looked up from germline, CDR1 is DFQATT and CDR2 is SNEGSKA (reference sequence). The CDR3 is made up of 16 amino acids. For the CDR3, the DNA is TGCAGTGCTAGTTCCGGTAGGCCGATGGCGGGTCAGCCCCAGCATTTT. Protein product: CSASSGRPMAGQPQHF.

The rearrangement uses TRBV6-2 or TRBV6-3 and TRBJ2-1; no clear D gene. Trimming took 2 bases from V and 4 from J, leaving 21 bases between them. The CDR3 consists of 18 residues. Germline V CDR1 and CDR2: MNHEY, SVGEGT. CDR3 region: CASSYAPKNSLLYNEQFF. Here the CDR3 DNA reads TGTGCCAGCAGTTACGCCCCTAAAAATAGCCTACTATACAATGAGCAGTTCTTC.

The rearrangement uses TRBV7-2 and TRBJ1-4, with D hard to call. The CDR3 sequence is 15 residues long. Germline V lookup: CDR1 SGHTA, CDR2 FQGNSA. V was shortened by 4 bases and J by 13 bases, with 22 bases between the two germline ends. CDR3 protein: CASSYPPHDSLRLFF. DNA for the CDR3: TGTGCCAGCAGCTACCCTCCTCATGATAGTCTAAGACTGTTTTTT. The full variable domain, with the rest looked up from reference TRBV7-2 and TRBJ1-4, is GAGVSQSPSNKVTEKGKDVELRCDPISGHTALYWYRQSLGQGLEFLIYFQGNSAPDKSGLPSDRFSAERTGGSVSTLTIQRTQQEDSAVYLCASSYPPHDSLRLFFGSGTQLSVL.

J is TRBJ2-1 and V is TRBV5-1; 7 bases line up with TRBD2. J was trimmed by 1 base and V by 1 base; bases with no gene match: 11. The CDR3 spans 18 residues. The germline gives CDR1 SGHRS, CDR2 YFSETQ. This chain's CDR3 is CASSLNPPGGGSYNEQFF. CDR3 DNA sequence: TGCGCCAGCAGCTTGAATCCTCCTGGGGGGGGATCCTACAATGAGCAGTTCTTC.

V and J are TRBV6-5 and TRBJ2-7, with D perhaps matching TRBD1 (6 bases). V gave up 6 bases and J gave up 2 bases, with 11 bases separating them. Germline V gene data show CDR1 as MNHEY and CDR2 as SVGAGI. The CDR3 loop spans 13 amino acids. This chain's CDR3 is CASSLGQTYEQYF. As DNA, the CDR3 is TGTGCCAGCAGCCTCGGACAGACCTACGAGCAGTACTTC.